The 16 T cell receptor beta chains given below trace back to one sample, sequenced in a study of T cell repertoires in cytomegalovirus infection. MiXCR, applied by TCRdb to the reads, yields one record per CDR3 protein. The data contain about 260,000 distinct CDR3 sequences, roughly 15% of them singletons. Sequenced: PBMCs. Every receptor here comes from a human donor in good health (CMV status not recorded). Some clones in this sample may be carry-over from other donors' samples.

Ten or more counts support this clonotype. This chain uses TRBV6-2 or TRBV6-3 with TRBJ2-7; the D gene is possibly TRBD1 (5 bases). CDR1 and CDR2 (germline): MNHEY, SVGEGT. The CDR3 is made up of 14 amino acids. Trimming stripped 8 bases from V and 2 bases from J, with 16 bases between. The CDR3 here is CASVPGQFTYEQYF. As DNA, the CDR3 is TGTGCCAGCGTACCAGGACAATTTACCTACGAGCAGTACTTC.

This clonotype turned up a few times. The genes are TRBV14 and TRBJ2-1, with 9 bases lining up with TRBD1. V gave up 4 bases and J gave up 4 bases; unmatched junction bases: 14. Germline CDR1 reads SGHDN; CDR2 reads FVKESK. This CDR3 comprises 18 residues. For the CDR3, the DNA is TGTGCCAGCAGCCCACGACAGGGGGGTGGCGACATGTACAATGAGCAGTTCTTC. Translating gives CASSPRQGGGDMYNEQFF.

The chain links TRBV27 to TRBJ2-2; 7 bases are a match to TRBD1. CDR3 size: 14 residues. Germline CDR1 reads MNHEY; CDR2 reads SMNVEV (reference sequence). The ends lost 6 bases at V and 5 bases at J; junction bases unmatched: 6. The CDR3 DNA sequence: TGTGCCAGCAGAACAGGGGAAATTACCGGGGAGCTGTTTTTT. Translation gives CASRTGEITGELFF.

This clonotype appeared a few times. The chain combines TRBV7-9 with TRBJ1-5, with D unclear. V dropped 1 base and J dropped 6 bases, with 10 bases sitting between them. This CDR3 region has 14 residues. Germline loops: CDR1 SEHNR, CDR2 FQNEAQ (reference sequence). The CDR3: CASSLGGLAQPQHF. The CDR3 nucleotides read TGTGCCAGCAGCTTAGGAGGGTTGGCTCAGCCCCAGCATTTT.

This clonotype appeared many times. The chain is built from TRBV5-6 and TRBJ1-5; tentatively, D is TRBD1 (5 bases). Germline V gene data show CDR1 as SGHDT and CDR2 as YYEEEE. Trimming stripped 0 bases from V and 2 bases from J, with 9 bases between. The CDR3 runs 15 residues. DNA of the CDR3: TGTGCCAGCAGCTTGGTTGGGACGGGCAATCAGCCCCAGCATTTT. As protein: CASSLVGTGNQPQHF.

This clonotype came up a few times. This chain joins TRBV2 and TRBJ1-1; weak D call: TRBD1 (6 bases). Germline CDR1 is SNHLY and CDR2 is FYNNEI. The CDR3 is 16 residues long. Trimming stripped 8 bases from V and 4 bases from J, with 23 bases between. The CDR3 DNA follows: TGTGCCAGCCTGGGTTCGCCACAGGGTTCGGTCACTGAAGCTTTCTTT. Its translation: CASLGSPQGSVTEAFF.

This clonotype appeared a few times. The gene calls are TRBV7-9 and TRBJ2-1; the match to TRBD2 covers 9 bases. V dropped 5 bases and J dropped 6; count of bases not matched to a gene: 11. The CDR3 has 16 amino acids. In germline, CDR1 is SEHNR, CDR2 FQNEAQ (reference sequence). CDR3 region: CASSPLGAGGVNEQFF. Here the CDR3 DNA reads TGTGCCAGCAGCCCACTTGGAGCGGGGGGCGTCAATGAGCAGTTCTTC.

This clonotype occurred many times. The chain has TRBV7-9 and TRBJ1-1, with D possibly being TRBD1 (6 bases). Trimming shortened V by 5 bases and J by 3 bases, and 22 bases separated the two germline ends. The CDR3 runs 17 residues. Germline CDR1 SEHNR, CDR2 FQNEAQ (reference sequence). The CDR3 spells CASSPFLTTGLDTEAFF. CDR3 DNA sequence: TGTGCCAGCAGCCCTTTCTTGACTACAGGGCTGGACACTGAAGCTTTCTTT.

This clonotype was found a few times. The CDR3 DNA follows: TGCAGTGCTACCGTCGACGGAAACTACAATGAGCAGTTCTTC. It specifies CSATVDGNYNEQFF. The genes are TRBV20-1 and TRBJ2-1; D is unresolved. The CDR3 is 14 amino acids. The V end lost 4 bases, the J end lost 3 bases, and 13 bases lay between the germline ends. The V gene's germline CDR1 is DFQATT and CDR2 SNEGSKA (reference sequence).

This clonotype was seen ten or more times. This chain joins TRBV11-2 and TRBJ2-2; 11 bases align to TRBD2. Germline values: CDR1 SGHAT, CDR2 FQNNGV. The CDR3 extends over 18 amino acids. V lost 8 bases to trimming and J lost 3 bases; unmatched junction nucleotides: 14. The chain's CDR3 is CASRERMASGRYTGELFF. The CDR3 DNA reads as TGTGCCAGCCGCGAACGAATGGCTAGCGGGAGGTACACCGGGGAGCTGTTTTTT.

This clonotype occurred many times. The chain combines TRBV28 with TRBJ1-2; D uncertain. The germline V gene has CDR1 MDHEN and CDR2 SYDVKM. V lost 0 bases to trimming and J lost 0 bases, with 5 bases between them. The CDR3 runs to 14 residues. This chain's CDR3 is CASSLWMANYGYTF. For the CDR3, the DNA is TGTGCCAGCAGTTTATGGATGGCTAACTATGGCTACACCTTC.

In this sample, this clonotype turned up many times. The chain combines TRBV20-1 with TRBJ2-6, with 8 bases that match TRBD1. The CDR3 has 13 residues. The germline V gene has CDR1 DFQATT and CDR2 SNEGSKA (reference sequence). V gave up 6 bases and J gave up 8 bases; unmatched junction bases: 6. For the CDR3, the DNA is TGCAGTGCCCACCCAGGGGGCTCCAACGTCCTGACTTTC. It specifies CSAHPGGSNVLTF.

This clonotype was found many times. The chain joins TRBV20-1 to TRBJ2-6, with TRBD2 matching over 10 bases. Unmatched junction bases numbered 4, after V lost 0 bases and J lost 2 bases. Germline V gives CDR1 DFQATT, CDR2 SNEGSKA (reference sequence). CDR3 length equals 17 residues. The DNA of the CDR3 is TGCAGTGCTAGAGAAGGAGCGGGGGGGCCTGGGGCCAACGTCCTGACTTTC. Translated, it gives CSAREGAGGPGANVLTF.

This chain joins TRBV4-2 and TRBJ2-5; TRBD2 matches at 9 bases. The CDR3 is 16 residues long. J was trimmed by 1 base and V by 6 bases; bases with no gene match: 9. The V gene's germline CDR1 is LGHNA and CDR2 YNFKEQ. Here the CDR3 DNA reads TGTGCCAGCAGTCTTACCCCGACTAGCGGCCAAGAGACCCAGTACTTC. Its translation is CASSLTPTSGQETQYF.

This clonotype was seen more than once but under ten times. In DNA form, the CDR3 reads TGTGCCAGCAGCTTAAGGGCTTCCCATGGCTACACCTTC. Amino acid sequence: CASSLRASHGYTF. The chain recombines TRBV7-3 with TRBJ1-2; D uncertain. V lost 1 base, J lost 6 bases, and 9 bases lay in between. CDR1 and CDR2 from the germline V gene are SGHTA and FQGTGA. CDR3 length equals 13 residues.

This clonotype has only a few counts. This chain uses TRBV20-1 with TRBJ2-7, with D tentatively TRBD2 (6 bases). Germline lookup yields CDR1 DFQATT and CDR2 SNEGSKA (reference sequence). Trimming took off 6 bases at V and 4 bases at J, with 19 bases between the two ends. The CDR3 totals 14 residues. CDR3: CSAKWGETRYEQYF. CDR3 nucleotides: TGCAGTGCAAAGTGGGGGGAGACTCGATACGAGCAGTACTTC.